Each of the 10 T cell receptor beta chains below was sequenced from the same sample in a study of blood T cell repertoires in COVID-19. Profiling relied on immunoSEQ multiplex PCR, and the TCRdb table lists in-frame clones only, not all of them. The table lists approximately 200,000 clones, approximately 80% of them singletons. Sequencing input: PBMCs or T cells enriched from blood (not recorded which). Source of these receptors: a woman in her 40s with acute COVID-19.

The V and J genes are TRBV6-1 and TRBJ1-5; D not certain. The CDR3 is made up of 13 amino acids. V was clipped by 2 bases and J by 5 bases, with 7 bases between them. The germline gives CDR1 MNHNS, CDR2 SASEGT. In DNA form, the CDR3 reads TGTGCCAGCAGTGAAATTTATGATCAGCCCCAGCATTTT. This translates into CASSEIYDQPQHF.

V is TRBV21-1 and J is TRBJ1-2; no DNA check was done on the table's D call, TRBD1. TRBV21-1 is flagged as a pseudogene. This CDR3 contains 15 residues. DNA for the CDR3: TGTGCCAGCAGCTCCTTGACAGGGATCGGGTATGGCTACACCTTC. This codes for CASSSLTGIGYGYTF.

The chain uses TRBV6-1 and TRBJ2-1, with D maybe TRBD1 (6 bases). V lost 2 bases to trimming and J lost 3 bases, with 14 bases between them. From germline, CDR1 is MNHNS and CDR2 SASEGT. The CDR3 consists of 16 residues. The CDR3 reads CASSEWGQGSYNEQFF. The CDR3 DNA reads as TGTGCCAGCAGTGAATGGGGGCAGGGCAGCTACAATGAGCAGTTCTTC.

The CDR3 DNA reads as TGTGCCAGTAGTGTACAGCAGTCGAAACAGCCCCAGCATTTT. The encoded protein is CASSVQQSKQPQHF. This chain links TRBV19 with TRBJ1-5; D not resolved. Germline assignment: CDR1 LNHDA and CDR2 SQIVND (reference sequence). The CDR3 contains 14 residues. Trimming pared 5 bases from V and 7 bases from J, leaving 15 bases between.

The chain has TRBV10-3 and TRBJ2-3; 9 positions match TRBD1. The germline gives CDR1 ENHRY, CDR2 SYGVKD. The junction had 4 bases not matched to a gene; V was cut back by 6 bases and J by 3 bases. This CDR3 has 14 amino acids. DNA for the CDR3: TGTGCCATCAGGGTGACAGGGGGGACAGATACGCAGTATTTT. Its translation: CAIRVTGGTDTQYF.

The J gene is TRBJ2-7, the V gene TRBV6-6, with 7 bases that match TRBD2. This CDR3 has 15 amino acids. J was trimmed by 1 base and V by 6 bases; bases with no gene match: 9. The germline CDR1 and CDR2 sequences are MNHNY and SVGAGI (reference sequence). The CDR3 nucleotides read TGTGCCAGCAGGGACCTCGGCGGGAGATCCTACGAGCAGTACTTC. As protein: CASRDLGGRSYEQYF.

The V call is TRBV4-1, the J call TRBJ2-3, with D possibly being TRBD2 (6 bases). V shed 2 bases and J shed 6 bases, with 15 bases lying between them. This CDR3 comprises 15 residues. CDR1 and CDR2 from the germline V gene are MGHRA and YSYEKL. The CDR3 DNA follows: TGCGCCAGCAGCCAAACTAAGGGCCGGGGGGATACGCAGTATTTT. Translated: CASSQTKGRGDTQYF.

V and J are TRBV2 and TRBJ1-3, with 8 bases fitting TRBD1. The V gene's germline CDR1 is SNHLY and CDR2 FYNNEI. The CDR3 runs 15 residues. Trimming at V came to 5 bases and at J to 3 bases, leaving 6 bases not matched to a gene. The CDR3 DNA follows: TGTGCCAGCAGTTTAGGACAGGGCTATGGAAACACCATATATTTT. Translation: CASSLGQGYGNTIYF.

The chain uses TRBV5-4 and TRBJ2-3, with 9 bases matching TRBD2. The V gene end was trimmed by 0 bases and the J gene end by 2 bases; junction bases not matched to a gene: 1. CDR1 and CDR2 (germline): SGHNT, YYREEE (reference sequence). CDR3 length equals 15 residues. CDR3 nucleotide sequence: TGTGCCAGCAGCTTGGGCGGGAGGGCCACAGATACGCAGTATTTT. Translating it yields CASSLGGRATDTQYF. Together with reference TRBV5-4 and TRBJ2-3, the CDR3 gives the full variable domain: ETGVTQSPTHLIKTRGQQVTLRCSSQSGHNTVSWYQQALGQGPQFIFQYYREEENGRGNFPPRFSGLQFPNYSSELNVNALELDDSALYLCASSLGGRATDTQYFGPGTRLTVL.

This CDR3 is CASKGDEKLFF. CDR3 DNA sequence: TGTGCCAGCAAGGGGGATGAAAAACTGTTTTTT. The chain is built from TRBV28 and TRBJ1-4, with D possibly being TRBD1 (6 bases). The ends were cut back, 7 bases at V and 6 bases at J, with 6 bases in the middle. There are 11 residues in the CDR3. Germline V CDR1 and CDR2: MDHEN, SYDVKM.